The 26 T cell receptor beta chains reported below all come from one sample, sequenced in a study of cytomegalovirus exposure and HLA in healthy donors. PCR amplification relied on 60 Vbeta primers (plus 13 Jbeta primers). Profiled with immunoSEQ multiplex PCR; TCRdb holds only in-frame clones, not every one. The sample holds approximately 280,000 clones, about 90% seen once. Material for sequencing was PBMCs. The receptors here all came from a woman younger than 30 in good health and CMV-seronegative.

Notes on this clone: Other DNA sequences of this sample code for an identical CDR3. The V gene is TRBV2, the J gene TRBJ1-6, with D perhaps matching TRBD1 (6 bases). CDR3 length: 15 amino acids. Per the germline V gene, CDR1 is SNHLY and CDR2 is FYNNEI. V was shortened by 7 bases and J by 10 bases, with 20 bases between the two germline ends. CDR3 sequence reads: CASILLRGKSSPLHF. CDR3 nucleotide sequence: TGTGCCAGCATCCTCCTAAGGGGGAAATCGTCACCCCTCCACTTT. The variable domain in full, with the rest retrieved from reference TRBV2 and TRBJ1-6, is EPEVTQTPSHQVTQMGQEVILRCVPISNHLYFYWYRQILGQKVEFLVSFYNNEISEKSEIFDDQFSVERPDGSNFTLKIRSTKLEDSAMYFCASILLRGKSSPLHFGNGTRLTVT.

This clone turned up a few times. This chain uses TRBV5-6 with TRBJ2-7, with 7 nucleotides matching TRBD1. Germline-derived CDR1 and CDR2 are SGHDT and YYEEEE. The CDR3 totals 15 residues. With 0 bases clipped from V and 2 bases from J, the junction kept 5 bases outside the gene matches. The DNA for the CDR3 is TGTGCCAGCAGCTTGGCCGGACAGGTCCCCTACGAGCAGTACTTC. It codes for CASSLAGQVPYEQYF.

The genes are TRBV5-1 and TRBJ2-3; TRBD2 might be the D (5 bases). Germline CDR1 and CDR2: SGHRS and YFSETQ. V shed 5 bases and J shed 4 bases, with 8 bases lying between them. The CDR3 has 12 amino acids. The CDR3 loop is CASRKEADTQYF. CDR3 coding DNA: TGCGCCAGCAGAAAGGAGGCAGATACGCAGTATTTT.

The chain is built from TRBV29-1 and TRBJ1-1, with D possibly being TRBD1 (5 bases). Germline CDR1 reads SQVTM; CDR2 reads ANQGSEA. V lost 1 base, J lost 4 bases, and 19 bases lay in between. The CDR3 is 16 amino acids. The CDR3, as DNA: TGCAGCGTTGAAGGTTCTGGGAGGACCGGGGGCACTGAAGCTTTCTTT. Its translation is CSVEGSGRTGGTEAFF.

The CDR3 protein is CATTGRDRGSYEQYF. CDR3 in DNA: TGTGCCACCACTGGCCGGGACAGGGGCTCCTACGAGCAGTACTTC. The gene calls are TRBV19 and TRBJ2-7, with 10 nucleotides matching TRBD1. J was trimmed by 0 bases and V by 10 bases; bases with no gene match: 9. The CDR3 is made up of 15 amino acids. CDR1 is LNHDA, CDR2 SQIVND, per germline (reference sequence).

The chain couples TRBV9 to TRBJ2-7, with 9 bases fitting TRBD1. Unmatched junction bases numbered 10, after V lost 6 bases and J lost 3 bases. Germline lookup yields CDR1 SGDLS and CDR2 YYNGEE. The CDR3 contains 15 residues. CDR3 in DNA: TGTGCCAGCACCCGGACAGGGGATGGGAACTACGAGCAGTACTTC. It codes for CASTRTGDGNYEQYF.

The J gene is TRBJ1-1, the V gene TRBV6-5, with D possibly TRBD1 on 6 matching bases. Germline V gene sequence: CDR1 MNHEY, CDR2 SVGAGI. V was clipped by 5 bases and J by 7 bases, with 17 bases between them. The CDR3 runs 14 residues. CDR3: CASSLRDIQVEAFF. The CDR3 DNA follows: TGTGCCAGCAGTCTCCGGGACATTCAGGTTGAAGCTTTCTTT.

The V and J genes are TRBV4-1 and TRBJ2-7, with a possible D match to TRBD2 (6 bases). V shed 4 bases and J shed 6 bases, with 10 bases lying between them. The CDR3 is made up of 12 amino acids. Germline V gene data show CDR1 as MGHRA and CDR2 as YSYEKL. The CDR3 loop is CASSRDGGEQYF. The CDR3 bases are TGCGCCAGCAGCCGGGACGGGGGCGAGCAGTACTTC.

This chain links TRBV27 with TRBJ1-1; possibly TRBD1 for D (6 bases). CDR1 and CDR2 (germline): MNHEY, SMNVEV (reference sequence). CDR3 length: 15 amino acids. Trimming pared 3 bases from V and 1 base from J, leaving 12 bases between. The CDR3 bases are TGTGCCAGCAGTTTTTCCGTGACAGGGAACACTGAAGCTTTCTTT. It specifies CASSFSVTGNTEAFF.

The chain is built from TRBV7-6 and TRBJ2-3, with D possibly matching TRBD2 (6 bases). This CDR3 contains 16 residues. V was cut by 2 bases and J by 0 bases, with 12 bases left in between. CDR1 is SGHVS and CDR2 is FNYEAQ in the germline V gene. The CDR3 sequence: CASSLFRGTSTDTQYF. The DNA of the CDR3 is TGTGCCAGCAGCTTATTCCGGGGGACTAGCACAGATACGCAGTATTTT.

This chain joins TRBV11-2 and TRBJ2-1; 8 nucleotides match TRBD1. Germline CDR1 reads SGHAT; CDR2 reads FQNNGV. J was trimmed by 7 bases and V by 4 bases; bases with no gene match: 9. The CDR3 has 15 amino acids. The CDR3 loop is CASSSPRQGRNEQFF. DNA for the CDR3: TGTGCCAGCAGCTCACCACGACAGGGGCGAAATGAGCAGTTCTTC.

This rearrangement joins TRBV7-9 to TRBJ2-2, with 9 bases matching TRBD2. Germline V lookup: CDR1 SEHNR, CDR2 FQNEAQ (reference sequence). Unmatched junction bases numbered 12, after V lost 5 bases and J lost 2 bases. The CDR3 length is 18 residues. The CDR3 protein is CASSPSWRGGLNTGELFF. The CDR3 nucleotides are TGTGCCAGCAGCCCGTCCTGGCGGGGGGGACTAAACACCGGGGAGCTGTTTTTT.

V usage is TRBV18 and J usage is TRBJ2-7, with TRBD1 identical over 10 bases. V was pared by 2 bases and J by 2 bases, with 6 bases of the junction left unmatched. CDR1 is KGHSH and CDR2 is LQKENI in the germline V gene. The CDR3 contains 16 residues. The CDR3 is CASSPGLDRGTYEQYF. The CDR3, as DNA: TGTGCCAGCTCACCAGGCCTGGACAGGGGGACCTACGAGCAGTACTTC.

The chain recombines TRBV30 with TRBJ1-4; D perhaps matches TRBD1 (6 bases). Between the trimmed V and J ends, which lost 5 bases and 8 bases, there was a span of 15 bases. Germline CDR1 and CDR2: GTSNPN and SVGIG (reference sequence). The CDR3 sequence is 13 residues long. CDR3 in amino acids: CAWQGQLEEKLFF. CDR3 coding DNA: TGTGCCTGGCAAGGACAGCTTGAAGAAAAACTGTTTTTT.

The chain employs TRBV6-1 and TRBJ2-2; 8 bases fit TRBD2. This CDR3 is built from 18 residues. Germline CDR1 and CDR2: MNHNS and SASEGT. V lost 2 bases to trimming and J lost 6 bases; unmatched junction nucleotides: 14. The DNA for the CDR3 is TGTGCCAGCAGTGAAAAACCTAGCGGGTGGACGTCGTCCGGGGAGCTGTTTTTT. Residues: CASSEKPSGWTSSGELFF.

J is TRBJ2-2 and V is TRBV27; 11 nucleotides match TRBD1. Looked up from germline, CDR1 is MNHEY and CDR2 is SMNVEV (reference sequence). This CDR3 comprises 16 residues. Trimming cost V 3 bases and J 6 bases; bases outside gene matches: 6. DNA for the CDR3: TGTGCCAGCAGTTTCCGGGGACAGGGGGTCCCCGGGGAGCTGTTTTTT. Translated: CASSFRGQGVPGELFF.

V usage is TRBV5-1 and J usage is TRBJ2-5; 13 bases agree with TRBD2. The CDR3 length is 17 residues. With V trimmed by 4 bases and J by 4 bases, 10 bases remained unmatched. Germline values: CDR1 SGHRS, CDR2 YFSETQ. DNA for the CDR3: TGCGCCAGCAGCGAGGGACTAGCGGGGTATGGGGGAGAGACCCAGTACTTC. It codes for CASSEGLAGYGGETQYF. The full variable domain, its missing parts supplied by reference TRBV5-1 and TRBJ2-5, is KAGVTQTPRYLIKTRGQQVTLSCSPISGHRSVSWYQQTPGQGLQFLFEYFSETQRNKGNFPGRFSGRQFSNSRSEMNVSTLELGDSALYLCASSEGLAGYGGETQYFGPGTRLLVL.

V usage is TRBV6-5 and J usage is TRBJ1-1; D uncertain. The CDR3 runs 11 residues. The V end lost 5 bases, the J end lost 6 bases, and 7 bases lay between the germline ends. Germline loops: CDR1 MNHEY, CDR2 SVGAGI. The CDR3 DNA reads TGTGCCAGCAGTAGGGAGGCTGAAGCTTTCTTT. This translates into CASSREAEAFF.

A single count supports this clone. The rearrangement links TRBV29-1 to TRBJ1-1; TRBD1 matches at 12 bases. After removal of 6 bases from V and 0 bases from J, the junction contained 5 bases not matched to a gene. The CDR3 is 15 amino acids. Germline V gives CDR1 SQVTM, CDR2 ANQGSEA. The CDR3 DNA is TGCAGCGTCAGGGACAGGGGGCCCTTGAACACTGAAGCTTTCTTT. It is translated as CSVRDRGPLNTEAFF.

CDR3 in amino acids: CASSLDRSPGTEAFF. In nucleotides, the CDR3 is TGTGCCAGCAGCTTAGATCGCAGCCCGGGGACTGAAGCTTTCTTT. This sequence joins TRBV7-3 and TRBJ1-1; no clear D gene. The germline V gene has CDR1 SGHTA and CDR2 FQGTGA. The CDR3 spans 15 residues. Between the trimmed V and J ends, which lost 2 bases and 5 bases, there was a span of 15 bases. The full variable domain, with the rest looked up from reference TRBV7-3 and TRBJ1-1, is GAGVSQTPSNKVTEKGKYVELRCDPISGHTALYWYRQSLGQGPEFLIYFQGTGAADDSGLPNDRFFAVRPEGSVSTLKIQRTERGDSAVYLCASSLDRSPGTEAFFGQGTRLTVV.

The table lists this clone with a count of one. The chain is built from TRBV18 and TRBJ1-4, with 7 bases fitting TRBD1. Germline loops: CDR1 KGHSH, CDR2 LQKENI. This CDR3 comprises 17 residues. Trimming took 1 base from V and 7 from J; bases not matched to a gene: 12. The CDR3 protein is CASSPLLQGDVGEKLFF. The CDR3 bases are TGTGCCAGCTCACCACTGCTCCAGGGGGATGTGGGTGAAAAACTGTTTTTT.

The sample holds one count of this clone. The V gene is TRBV29-1, the J gene TRBJ2-3, with TRBD1 matching 11 bases. J was trimmed by 2 bases and V by 4 bases; bases with no gene match: 8. CDR3 length equals 16 residues. Germline CDR1 SQVTM, CDR2 ANQGSEA. The DNA of the CDR3 is TGCAGCGTTGGGGGGACAGGGGGAACCGACACAGATACGCAGTATTTT. The encoded protein is CSVGGTGGTDTDTQYF.

The chain employs TRBV2 and TRBJ2-7; 9 nucleotides align to TRBD1. V gave up 7 bases and J gave up 5 bases; unmatched junction bases: 9. In germline, CDR1 is SNHLY, CDR2 FYNNEI. The CDR3 is 14 amino acids. CDR3 sequence: CASMVGQGGNEQYF. The CDR3 nucleotides are TGTGCCAGCATGGTGGGACAGGGTGGCAACGAGCAGTACTTC.

CDR3 sequence: CASTNHDRDRAGANVLTF. As DNA, the CDR3 is TGTGCCAGCACCAACCATGACAGGGATCGTGCTGGGGCCAACGTCCTGACTTTC. The gene calls are TRBV27 and TRBJ2-6; 7 positions agree with TRBD1. V lost 7 bases and J lost 2; bases outside the gene matches: 14. The CDR3 spans 18 residues. Germline loops: CDR1 MNHEY, CDR2 SMNVEV (reference sequence).

Worth noting for this clone: Germline and junction disagree at one end, which may indicate a read error. J is TRBJ1-1 and V is TRBV7-9; no clear D gene. CDR1 is SEHNR, CDR2 FQNEAQ, per germline (reference sequence). This CDR3 region has 15 residues. The CDR3 DNA is TGTTCCAGCAGCCCCGCAGTTTCTTTTAACACTGAAGCTTTCTTT. Protein sequence: CSSSPAVSFNTEAFF.

V is TRBV2 and J is TRBJ2-3, with 7 nucleotides matching TRBD2. V trimming: 2 bases; J trimming: 4 bases; junction bases outside the gene matches: 3. The V gene's germline CDR1 is SNHLY and CDR2 FYNNEI. The CDR3 has 14 amino acids. The CDR3 DNA reads as TGTGCCAGCAGTGAAAGTAGCGGGTCAGATACGCAGTATTTT. Residues: CASSESSGSDTQYF.